This T cell receptor (beta chain) was sequenced for a study of vaccination effects on CD4 cells after COVID-19 (dated by TCRdb to between 2021 and 2024). Context from the whole study: Post-vaccine samples across the study were collected a median of 72 days after the second dose, with a range of 14 to 241. SARS-CoV-2 spike-specific CD4+ TCR repertoires from before and after mRNA vaccination were compared in COVID-19 convalescent patients and in infection-naive vaccine recipients. Altogether, around eleven COVID-19 convalescent patients and a few SARS-CoV-2-naive healthy vaccine recipients made up the full study. Cultures from other donors in the study were sequenced with the Oncomine TCR Beta short-read assay on an Illumina iSeq 100. Broad study findings and their caveats: In healthy vaccine recipients, vaccine-induced clones were almost all SARS-CoV-2 mono-reactive, with only 1 of 255 being cross-reactive with common cold coronaviruses. Both infection-induced and vaccine-induced clones contracted markedly at late post-vaccination timepoints, which is consistent with waning T cell responses. The study was limited by a small number of convalescent patients, and early post-infection timepoints were lacking.

Library preparation was by the immunoSEQ multiplex PCR assay. DNA from the cultured and isolated CD4+ T cells underwent TCR beta CDR3 sequencing. Regarding the original processing steps: The analysis removed non-productive TCR sequences, trimmed reads to the CDR3 region, and retained only CDR3s that were 7 or more amino acids long. The MANAFEST web app was used to pick out antigen-specific clonotypes by comparing their expansion in peptide wells with that in reference cultures. To be called positive, a clone needed expansion at FDR<0.05 compared with the reference and with all other wells, an odds ratio greater than 5, and a frequency greater than 0.1% in two replicate wells. A clonotype was called cross-reactive if it was significantly expanded both in SARS-CoV-2 spike wells and in at least one common cold coronavirus spike condition. Using the stringdist R package, CDR3 similarity was measured by Levenshtein distance, and unrooted trees were constructed with ape in R 3.6.1. TCRdb re-hosts the immuneACCESS table, in-frame sequences only. Its copies lack some clones; in the studies checked, an unresolved V gene accounts for under half of them, and the cause for the rest is not known. V and J calls and clone size come straight from that table; D and trimming were deduced from the DNA. This sample holds some 14,000 clones; under 80% were observed only once. The leading ten clones occupy roughly 23% of the sample.

To identify antigen-specific CD4+ T cell clonotypes by their expansion, the ViraFEST assay first stimulated PBMC with viral peptide pools and then applied TCR sequencing. After approximately eleven days of culture, CD4+ T cells were isolated with the EasySep CD4+ T cell isolation kit. Each participant got two doses of an mRNA SARS-CoV-2 vaccine, either BNT162b2 or mRNA-1273. None of the healthy vaccine recipients had a prior SARS-CoV-2 infection, which was confirmed by nucleocapsid antibody tests that came back negative both before and after vaccination. Each well held fewer than 2.5 million PBMC cultured in IMDM containing approximately 5% human AB serum, roughly 10 IU/ml IL-2 and gentamicin, along with roughly 10 ug/ml peptides. Half of the culture medium was replaced with fresh IL-2-containing medium on days 3 and 7. Unless noted otherwise, every peptide stimulation condition was cultured in triplicate wells. PBMC were separated from whole blood using Ficoll-Paque Plus gradient centrifugation and were then either cryopreserved at -140C or used fresh. Overlapping peptide pools spanned the spike proteins of SARS-CoV-2 and the common cold coronaviruses HCoV-NL63, HCoV-OC43 and HCoV-229E. The QIAamp micro DNA kit was used to extract genomic DNA from the cultured CD4+ T cells.

V sheds 6 bases and J sheds 7 bases, leaving 18 bases between their ends. Spanning cysteine to phenylalanine, the CDR3 consists of 15 amino acids. Only CDR3 DNA remains: 45 bases, in frame from the first base. CDR1 and CDR2 are drawn from the germline V gene: MDHEN, SYDVKM. As concerns this clone: Its antigen is still unknown. Base quality data are lacking; no much larger clone is found one base away.

The clonotype comes from a human donor who received a COVID-19 vaccine. The source material was CD4+ T cells from PBMCs cultured with HCoV-NL63 spike peptides, sampled after COVID-19 vaccination. Per the publication, the cell subset or site label means: HCoV-NL63 spike overlapping peptide pool stimulation. The sequence joins TRBV28 to TRBJ1-4; matching of 5 bases hints at TRBD1 as the D gene. The nucleotide sequence is given as TGTGCCAGCAGATCCCAGAGGTTTCAGGGTGAAAAACTGTTTTTT. Its translation is CASRSQRFQGEKLFF.